The present TCR beta chain was sequenced within a study of T cell changes during pregnancy in multiple sclerosis. Sequenced by immunoSEQ multiplex PCR; TCRdb stores in-frame clones only, minus some. There are around 99,000 clones in the sample; about nine tenths occur only once, and 0.78% lies in the top ten. The CDR3 totals 18 residues. The ends lost 1 base at V and 7 bases at J; junction bases unmatched: 13. Germline V gives CDR1 SGHRS, CDR2 YFSETQ. The genes are TRBV5-1 and TRBJ2-1, with 11 bases fitting TRBD2. The material sequenced was peripheral blood, taken in the third trimester of pregnancy. The source is a female donor in good health, enrolled as a control in a pregnancy study. The CDR3 spells CASSLLGPLAGGLNEQFF. The CDR3 DNA reads TGCGCCAGCAGCTTGTTGGGCCCATTAGCGGGGGGGCTAAATGAGCAGTTCTTC.